One and the same sample provided the 2 T cell receptor beta chains below, sequenced in a study of T cell responses to AZD1222 COVID-19 vaccine. Method: immunoSEQ multiplex PCR; TCRdb's copy keeps in-frame clones and lacks some. Of some 120,000 clones detected, about 89% appear once; the ten largest clones hold 25% to 30%. Sequenced material: peripheral blood, taken on day 0 of AZD1222 vaccination. The receptor set was obtained from an adult in good health.

The chain combines TRBV6-5 with TRBJ1-5; a weak D match, TRBD1 (5 bases). CDR3 size: 14 residues. V was pared by 6 bases and J by 3 bases, with 12 bases between. Germline CDR1 and CDR2: MNHEY and SVGAGI. The CDR3 protein is CASRPTGSNQPQHF. The DNA of the CDR3 is TGTGCCAGCAGGCCAACAGGATCCAATCAGCCCCAGCATTTT.

The chain links TRBV10-3 to TRBJ1-1; D is perhaps TRBD1 (6 bases). Looked up from germline, CDR1 is ENHRY and CDR2 is SYGVKD. V was clipped by 11 bases and J by 3 bases, with 16 bases between them. The CDR3 is made up of 13 amino acids. Here the CDR3 reads CAGGTSGDTEAFF. The CDR3 DNA reads TGTGCCGGAGGGACATCAGGGGACACTGAAGCTTTCTTT.